The next 22 T cell receptor beta chains were all read from a single sample in a study of CXCR3-negative and CXCR3-positive naive CD8 T cells. Study results and caveats: More hydrophobic TRB CDR3s occurred in CXCR3-positive than in CXCR3-negative naive cells.

Their target antigens are unknown. It was by 5' RACE with UMI labels that the TRB cDNA libraries were prepared. TCRdb processed the 5' RACE reads again and assigns one entry to each CDR3 protein, with no DNA. The sample holds some 150,000 distinct CDR3 sequences. Source material: naive CXCR3+ CD8+ T cells from blood. Regarding subset: CD45RO-CCR7+CD27+CD95- naive CD8+ T cells expressing CXCR3 (TNR3+). The receptors stem from a human donor in good health. Some clones in this sample may be carry-over from other donors' samples.

The gene calls are TRBV4-3 and TRBJ2-3; TCRdb lists TRBD2, though no DNA is available to test this call. Germline V gene data show CDR1 as LGHNA and CDR2 as YSLEER. There are 17 residues in the CDR3. CDR3 amino acids: CASSQDQSRGGTDTQYF.

V is TRBV7-9 and J is TRBJ2-1; TCRdb picks TRBD1, but there is no DNA to check that call. Germline V lookup: CDR1 SEHNR, CDR2 FQNEAQ (reference sequence). The CDR3 covers 17 residues. The CDR3 spells CASSGHRDPGSYNEQFF.

The chain employs TRBV29-1 and TRBJ2-7; lacking DNA, the TRBD2 call made by TCRdb goes unchecked. This CDR3 has 14 amino acids. Per the germline V gene, CDR1 is SQVTM and CDR2 is ANQGSEA. CDR3 region: CSVEVTGAGYEQYF.

The genes are TRBV5-6 and TRBJ2-1; TCRdb's assignment of TRBD1 cannot be checked, as there is no DNA. CDR3 size: 14 residues. In germline, CDR1 is SGHDT, CDR2 YYEEEE. The CDR3 sequence: CASSLGRTYNEQFF.

This chain uses TRBV11-2 with TRBJ2-3; there is no DNA to check the TCRdb D call of TRBD1. The CDR3 runs 16 residues. Per germline, CDR1 SGHAT and CDR2 FQNNGV. This chain's CDR3 is CASSLVGQGFSDTQYF.

The chain has TRBV7-3 and TRBJ2-1; TCRdb calls TRBD2, which cannot be checked without DNA. The CDR3 extends over 14 amino acids. Germline V gene data show CDR1 as SGHTA and CDR2 as FQGTGA. CDR3: CASSPSGAYNEQFF.

The rearrangement joins TRBV15 to TRBJ1-1. The germline V gene encodes CDR1 LNHNV and CDR2 YYDKDF (reference sequence). The CDR3 consists of 16 residues. CDR3 loop: CATSRDKVRLNTEAFF.

CDR3 region: CASSLLGLAGANEQYF. V and J are TRBV12-3 or TRBV12-4 and TRBJ2-7; the D call of TRBD2 rests on TCRdb alone, since no DNA is present to check it. CDR3 length: 16 residues.

The J gene is TRBJ2-3, the V gene TRBV23-1; the TCRdb D gene call, TRBD1, has no DNA to confirm it. TRBV23-1 is assigned to the ORF class and has an uncertain function. The CDR3 sequence is 15 residues long. CDR3: CASAHHRDVADTQYF.

The chain is built from TRBV5-5 and TRBJ2-1. Germline CDR1 reads SGHKS; CDR2 reads YYEKEE (reference sequence). This CDR3 is 13 amino acids long. The CDR3: CASSPDGYNEQFF. Full variable domain (missing parts from reference TRBV5-5 and TRBJ2-1): DAGVTQSPTHLIKTRGQQVTLRCSPISGHKSVSWYQQVLGQGPQFIFQYYEKEERGRGNFPDRFSARQFPNYSSELNVNALLLGDSALYLCASSPDGYNEQFFGPGTRLTVL.

The gene calls are TRBV5-1 and TRBJ2-1; TCRdb indicates TRBD1, and absent DNA this call remains unverified. This CDR3 region has 16 residues. CDR1 SGHRS and CDR2 YFSETQ come from the germline V gene. CDR3: CASSFPDRGNYNEQFF.

This rearrangement joins TRBV5-1 to TRBJ2-7; TCRdb indicates TRBD1, and absent DNA this call remains unverified. The length of the CDR3 is 11 residues. Per germline, CDR1 SGHRS and CDR2 YFSETQ. This chain's CDR3 is CASSFGGEQYF.

This chain links TRBV12-3 or TRBV12-4 with TRBJ2-5; the D call of TRBD2 rests on TCRdb alone, since no DNA is present to check it. CDR3 length: 14 residues. Here the CDR3 reads CASSHGTSLKTQYF.

This chain connects TRBV20-1 to TRBJ1-1; TCRdb calls TRBD1, which cannot be checked without DNA. The CDR3 length is 15 residues. Germline values: CDR1 DFQATT, CDR2 SNEGSKA (reference sequence). CDR3 sequence: CSARSQGSRDTEAFF.

The CDR3: CSVLAGTYEQYF. J is TRBJ2-7 and V is TRBV29-1; TCRdb's assignment of TRBD2 cannot be checked, as there is no DNA. The CDR3 sequence is 12 residues long. CDR1 and CDR2 from the germline V gene are SQVTM and ANQGSEA.

The rearrangement uses TRBV4-1 and TRBJ2-7; TCRdb's assignment of TRBD1 cannot be checked, as there is no DNA. Germline CDR1 and CDR2: MGHRA and YSYEKL. The CDR3 covers 16 residues. CDR3 loop: CASSPPPQGTRHEQYF.

V usage is TRBV7-2 and J usage is TRBJ2-3. Germline-derived CDR1 and CDR2 are SGHTA and FQGNSA. This CDR3 region has 13 residues. The CDR3 spells CASSLASTDTQYF.

V and J are TRBV6-5 and TRBJ1-1. The CDR3 length is 16 residues. Germline assignment: CDR1 MNHEY and CDR2 SVGAGI. CDR3 region: CASSYSRQLGNTEAFF.

The chain is built from TRBV27 and TRBJ1-2. The CDR3 has 13 amino acids. Germline V gene data show CDR1 as MNHEY and CDR2 as SMNVEV (reference sequence). CDR3: CASSFATNYGYTF.

The chain links TRBV9 to TRBJ1-2. The CDR3 covers 16 residues. CDR1 SGDLS and CDR2 YYNGEE come from the germline V gene. This chain's CDR3 is CASSDQRENYYYGYTF.

The chain couples TRBV13 to TRBJ2-1; the D call from TCRdb, TRBD2, cannot be confirmed without DNA. Germline CDR1 reads PRHDT; CDR2 reads FYEKMQ (reference sequence). This CDR3 has 15 residues. This CDR3 is CASSPRTSGYNEQFF.

The V call is TRBV12-5, the J call TRBJ2-2. Germline V CDR1 and CDR2: LGHNT, FRNRAP. CDR3 size: 14 residues. The CDR3 protein is CASGSSLNTGELFF.